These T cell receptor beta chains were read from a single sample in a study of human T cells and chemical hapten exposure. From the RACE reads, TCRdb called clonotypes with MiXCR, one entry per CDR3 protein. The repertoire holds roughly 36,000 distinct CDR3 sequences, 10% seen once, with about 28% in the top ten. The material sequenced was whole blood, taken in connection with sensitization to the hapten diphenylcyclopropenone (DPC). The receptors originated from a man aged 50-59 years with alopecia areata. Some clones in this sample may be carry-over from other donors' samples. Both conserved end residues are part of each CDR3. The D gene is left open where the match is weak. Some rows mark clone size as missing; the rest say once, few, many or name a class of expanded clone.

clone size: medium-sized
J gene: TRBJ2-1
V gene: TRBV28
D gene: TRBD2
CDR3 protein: CASRSAGVINEQFF
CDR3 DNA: TGTGCCAGCAGGTCCGCGGGAGTAATCAATGAGCAGTTCTTC

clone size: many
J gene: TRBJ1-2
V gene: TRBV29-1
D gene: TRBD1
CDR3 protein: CSVGGRTGEAYGYTF
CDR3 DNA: TGCAGCGTTGGGGGTAGGACAGGGGAGGCCTATGGCTACACCTTC

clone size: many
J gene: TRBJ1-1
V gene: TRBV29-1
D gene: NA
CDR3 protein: CSAQTVNTEAFF
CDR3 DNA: TGCAGCGCCCAGACAGTTAACACTGAAGCTTTCTTT

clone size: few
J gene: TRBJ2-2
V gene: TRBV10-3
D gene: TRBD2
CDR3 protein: CATQLAGVTGELFF
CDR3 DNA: TGTGCCACCCAACTAGCGGGAGTGACCGGGGAGCTGTTTTTT

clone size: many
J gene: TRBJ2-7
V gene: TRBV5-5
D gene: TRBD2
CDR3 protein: CASRTSGRAYEQYF
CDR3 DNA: TGTGCCAGCAGGACTAGCGGGAGGGCGTACGAGCAGTACTTC

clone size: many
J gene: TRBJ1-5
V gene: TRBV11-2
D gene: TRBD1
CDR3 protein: CASSLAGGDQPQHF
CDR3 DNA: TGTGCCAGCAGCTTAGCAGGGGGGGATCAGCCCCAGCATTTT

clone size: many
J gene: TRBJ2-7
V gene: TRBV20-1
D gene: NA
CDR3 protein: CSARGGARRSEQYF
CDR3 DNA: TGCAGTGCTAGAGGGGGGGCCCGTCGATCCGAGCAGTACTTC

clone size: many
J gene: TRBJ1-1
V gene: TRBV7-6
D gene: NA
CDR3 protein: CASSFAGDTEAFF
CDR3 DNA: TGTGCCAGCAGCTTCGCAGGGGACACTGAAGCTTTCTTT

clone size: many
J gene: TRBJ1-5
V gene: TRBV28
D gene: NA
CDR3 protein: CASSLVGQPQHF
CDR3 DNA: TGTGCCAGCAGTTTGGTCGGTCAGCCCCAGCATTTT

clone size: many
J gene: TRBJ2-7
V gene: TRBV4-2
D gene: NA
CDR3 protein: CASSQGGGSYEQYF
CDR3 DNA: TGTGCCAGCAGCCAAGGAGGAGGGTCCTACGAGCAGTACTTC

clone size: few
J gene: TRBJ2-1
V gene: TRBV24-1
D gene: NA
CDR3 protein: CATSDHSSLNEQFF
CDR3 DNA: TGTGCCACCAGTGACCACTCTAGCCTCAATGAGCAGTTCTTC

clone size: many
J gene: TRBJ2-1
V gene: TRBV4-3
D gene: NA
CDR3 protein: CASSQASEQFF
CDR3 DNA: TGCGCCAGCAGCCAAGCCAGCGAGCAGTTCTTC

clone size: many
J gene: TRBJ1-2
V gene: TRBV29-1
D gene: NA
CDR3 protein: CSVQTETYGYTF
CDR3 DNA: TGCAGCGTTCAGACCGAAACCTATGGCTACACCTTC

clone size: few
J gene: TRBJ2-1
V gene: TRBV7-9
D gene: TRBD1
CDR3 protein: CASSPTRGRAYNEQFF
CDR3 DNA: TGTGCCAGCAGCCCAACTAGGGGGCGCGCCTACAATGAGCAGTTCTTC

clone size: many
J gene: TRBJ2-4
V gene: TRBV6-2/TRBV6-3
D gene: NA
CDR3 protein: CASTRSVALAKNIQYF
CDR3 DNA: TGTGCCAGCACCCGAAGCGTGGCCCTAGCCAAAAACATTCAGTACTTC

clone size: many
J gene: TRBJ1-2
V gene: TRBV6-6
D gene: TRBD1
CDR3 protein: CASSYSVGQGERSGYTF
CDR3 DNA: TGTGCCAGCAGTTACTCGGTGGGACAGGGGGAAAGAAGTGGCTACACCTTC

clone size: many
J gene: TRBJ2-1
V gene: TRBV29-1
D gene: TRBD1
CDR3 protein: CSARRDRTFDEQFF
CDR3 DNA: TGCAGCGCCCGCCGGGACAGGACTTTCGATGAGCAGTTCTTC

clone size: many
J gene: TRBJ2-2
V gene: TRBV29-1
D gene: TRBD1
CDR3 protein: CSVEKDRGTGELFF
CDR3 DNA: TGCAGCGTTGAGAAGGACAGGGGCACCGGGGAGCTGTTTTTT

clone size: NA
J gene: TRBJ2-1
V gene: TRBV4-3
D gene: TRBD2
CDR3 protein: CASSQQLAGVGNEQFF
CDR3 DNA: TGCGCCAGCAGCCAACAGCTAGCGGGAGTTGGGAATGAGCAGTTCTTC

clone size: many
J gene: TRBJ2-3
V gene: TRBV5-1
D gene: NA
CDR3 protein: CASSSRDFYTDTQYF
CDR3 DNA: TGCGCCAGCAGCTCGCGGGACTTCTACACAGATACGCAGTATTTT

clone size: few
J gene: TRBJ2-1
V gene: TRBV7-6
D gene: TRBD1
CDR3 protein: CASSRQTGGFNEQFF
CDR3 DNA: TGTGCCAGCAGCCGGCAAACAGGGGGCTTTAATGAGCAGTTCTTC

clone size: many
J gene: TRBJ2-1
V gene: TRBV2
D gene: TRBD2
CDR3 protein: CASSGGGRAPGEQFF
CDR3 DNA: TGTGCCAGCAGTGGCGGCGGGAGGGCCCCCGGTGAGCAGTTCTTC

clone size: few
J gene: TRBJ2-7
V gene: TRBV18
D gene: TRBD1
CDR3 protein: CASSPRVDRGYEQYF
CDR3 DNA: TGTGCCAGCTCACCGAGAGTTGACAGGGGGTACGAGCAGTACTTC

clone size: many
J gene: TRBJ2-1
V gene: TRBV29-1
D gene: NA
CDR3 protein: CSVDRNNEQFF
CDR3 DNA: TGCAGCGTTGACAGGAACAATGAGCAGTTCTTC

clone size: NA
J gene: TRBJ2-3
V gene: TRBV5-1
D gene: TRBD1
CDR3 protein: CASSFTGDRTDTQYF
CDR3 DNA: TGCGCCAGCAGCTTTACAGGGGACCGCACAGATACGCAGTATTTT

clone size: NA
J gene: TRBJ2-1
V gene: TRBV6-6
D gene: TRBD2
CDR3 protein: CASRAQRDGEQFF
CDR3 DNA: TGTGCCAGCAGGGCCCAGCGGGATGGTGAGCAGTTCTTC

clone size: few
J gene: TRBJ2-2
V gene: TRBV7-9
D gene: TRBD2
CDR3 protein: CASSPGTSPGELFF
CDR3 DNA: TGTGCCAGCAGCCCCGGGACTAGCCCCGGGGAGCTGTTTTTT

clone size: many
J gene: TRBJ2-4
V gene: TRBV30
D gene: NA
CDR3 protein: CAWSSRGNIQYF
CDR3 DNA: TGTGCCTGGAGTAGCAGGGGAAACATTCAGTACTTC

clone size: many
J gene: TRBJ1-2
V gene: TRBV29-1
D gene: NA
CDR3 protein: CSAPGEGNYGYTF
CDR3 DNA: TGCAGCGCCCCAGGGGAGGGCAACTATGGCTACACCTTC

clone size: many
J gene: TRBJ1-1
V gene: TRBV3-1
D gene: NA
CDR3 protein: CASRAISGAIMNTEAFF
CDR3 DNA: TGTGCCAGCAGAGCTATCTCCGGGGCCATAATGAACACTGAAGCTTTCTTT

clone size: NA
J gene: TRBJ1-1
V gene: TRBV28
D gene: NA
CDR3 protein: CATTGSTEAFF
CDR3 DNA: TGTGCCACCACAGGGAGCACTGAAGCTTTCTTT

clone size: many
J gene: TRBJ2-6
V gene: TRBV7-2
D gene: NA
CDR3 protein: CASSLRQGPPSGANVLTF
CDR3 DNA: TGTGCCAGCAGCTTACGGCAGGGCCCCCCGTCTGGGGCCAACGTCCTGACTTTC

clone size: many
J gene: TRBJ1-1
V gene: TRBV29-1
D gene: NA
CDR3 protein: CSVEGGGRTEAFF
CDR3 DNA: TGCAGCGTTGAAGGTGGGGGTCGGACTGAAGCTTTCTTT

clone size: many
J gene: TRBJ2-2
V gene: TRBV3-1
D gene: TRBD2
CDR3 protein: CASSQGTSGSVGTGELFF
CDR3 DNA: TGTGCCAGCAGCCAAGGGACTAGCGGGAGTGTGGGCACCGGGGAGCTGTTTTTT

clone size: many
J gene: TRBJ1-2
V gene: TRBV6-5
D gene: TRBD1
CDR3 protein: CASSLSTGTVYGYTF
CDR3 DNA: TGTGCCAGCAGCCTTAGTACCGGGACAGTCTATGGCTACACCTTC

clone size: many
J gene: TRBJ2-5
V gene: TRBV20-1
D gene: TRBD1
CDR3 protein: CSARSPRDSLQETQYF
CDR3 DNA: TGCAGTGCTAGATCGCCCCGGGACAGCTTGCAAGAGACCCAGTACTTC

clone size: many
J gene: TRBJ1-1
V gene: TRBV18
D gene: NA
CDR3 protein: CASSPGQVNTEAFF
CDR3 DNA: TGTGCCAGCTCACCGGGGCAGGTGAACACTGAAGCTTTCTTT

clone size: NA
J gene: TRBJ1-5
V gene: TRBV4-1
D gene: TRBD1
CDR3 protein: CASSQDRGSNQPQHF
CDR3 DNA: TGCGCCAGCAGCCAGGACAGGGGTAGCAATCAGCCCCAGCATTTT

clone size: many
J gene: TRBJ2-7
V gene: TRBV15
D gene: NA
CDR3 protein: CATRRSGVSYEQYF
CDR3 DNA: TGTGCCACCAGACGCTCCGGCGTATCCTACGAGCAGTACTTC

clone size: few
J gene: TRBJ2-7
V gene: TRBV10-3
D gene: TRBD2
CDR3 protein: CAIGTSGRAYEQYF
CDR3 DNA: TGTGCCATCGGGACTAGCGGGAGGGCTTACGAGCAGTACTTC

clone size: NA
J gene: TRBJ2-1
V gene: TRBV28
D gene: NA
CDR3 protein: CASGTHSRGFF
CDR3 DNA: TGTGCCAGCGGTACTCACTCCCGAGGGTTCTTC

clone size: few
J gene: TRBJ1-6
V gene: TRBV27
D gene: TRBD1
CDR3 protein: CASTRQIRTGLSSPLHF
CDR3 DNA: TGTGCCAGCACTCGTCAGATCCGGACAGGACTATCTTCACCCCTCCACTTT

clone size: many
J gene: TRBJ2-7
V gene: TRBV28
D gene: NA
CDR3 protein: CAGSARGNEQYF
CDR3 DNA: TGTGCAGGGAGCGCTAGGGGAAACGAGCAGTACTTC

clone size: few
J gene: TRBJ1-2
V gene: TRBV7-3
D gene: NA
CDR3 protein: CASSSGRILNYGYTF
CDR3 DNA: TGTGCCAGCAGCTCCGGACGGATCCTCAACTATGGCTACACCTTC

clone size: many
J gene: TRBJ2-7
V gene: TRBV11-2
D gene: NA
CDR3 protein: CASSLTDEWAYEQYF
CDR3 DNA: TGTGCCAGCAGCTTAACGGACGAATGGGCCTACGAGCAGTACTTC

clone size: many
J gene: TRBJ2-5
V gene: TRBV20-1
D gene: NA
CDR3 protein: CSVSDRETQYF
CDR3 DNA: TGCAGTGTTTCGGACAGAGAGACCCAGTACTTC

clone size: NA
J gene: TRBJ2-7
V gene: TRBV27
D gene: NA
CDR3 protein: CASSPLSKPWEQYF
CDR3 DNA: TGTGCCAGCAGTCCCCTATCGAAACCATGGGAGCAGTACTTC

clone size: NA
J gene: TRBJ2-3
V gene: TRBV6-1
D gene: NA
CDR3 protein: CASSPSDLRLDTQYF
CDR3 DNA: TGTGCCAGCAGCCCATCGGATCTGAGGCTAGATACGCAGTATTTT

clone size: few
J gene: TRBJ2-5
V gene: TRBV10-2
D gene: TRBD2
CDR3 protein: CASSESKASGKETQYF
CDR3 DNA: TGCGCCAGCAGTGAGTCGAAGGCTAGCGGAAAAGAGACCCAGTACTTC